A selection of T cell receptor beta chains follows, all from one sample in a study of identical twins. TCRdb used MiXCR to reprocess the 5' RACE reads, holding one entry per CDR3 protein. The sample shows 1.5 million to 2 million distinct CDR3 sequences, less than 40% of them seen only once. Input material: cord blood. These receptors were taken from a newborn girl in good health. Both conserved end residues are part of each CDR3. A D gene is named only where the DNA matches it firmly. Clone size appears in some rows only: once, few, many, or a class for an expanded clone.

>.|TRBJ2-7|TRBV12-3/TRBV12-4|.
CASSLAAGQFRDEQYF
TGTGCCAGCAGTCTCGCGGCGGGACAGTTTAGGGATGAGCAGTACTTC
>few|TRBJ1-2|TRBV24-1|.
CATNEPGYGYTF
TGTGCCACAAACGAACCGGGCTATGGCTACACCTTC
>few|TRBJ2-1|TRBV4-1|.
CASSQDQNEQFF
TGCGCCAGCAGCCAAGATCAGAATGAGCAGTTCTTC
>few|TRBJ2-1|TRBV14|TRBD2
CASSQVPGLAGYHEQFF
TGTGCCAGCAGCCAAGTACCGGGACTAGCGGGATACCATGAGCAGTTCTTC
>.|TRBJ1-1|TRBV10-3|.
CAISEQGVGTEAFF
TGTGCCATCAGTGAGCAGGGAGTTGGGACTGAAGCTTTCTTT
>.|TRBJ1-5|TRBV2|.
CASTNREGNQPQHF
TGTGCCAGCACCAACAGGGAGGGCAATCAGCCCCAGCATTTT
>.|TRBJ1-2|TRBV6-1|.
CASRRTPPYGYTF
TGTGCCAGCAGGAGGACACCGCCCTATGGCTACACCTTC
>few|TRBJ1-4|TRBV7-9|.
CASSLGETTTNEKLFF
TGTGCCAGCAGCTTGGGAGAGACAACAACTAATGAAAAACTGTTTTTT
>.|TRBJ2-2|TRBV12-3/TRBV12-4|.
CASSLGGRIGELFF
TGTGCCAGCAGTTTGGGGGGAAGAATCGGGGAGCTGTTTTTT
>many|TRBJ2-4|TRBV29-1|.
CSVYRANIQYF
TGCAGCGTTTACAGGGCGAACATTCAGTACTTC
>few|TRBJ1-6|TRBV5-1|.
CASSFGYRDNSPLHF
TGCGCCAGCAGCTTCGGCTACAGGGATAATTCACCCCTCCACTTT
>.|TRBJ2-5|TRBV5-1|.
CASTLVRGEQYF
TGCGCCAGTACACTAGTCCGTGGTGAGCAGTACTTC
>.|TRBJ2-3|TRBV14|.
CASSQARVLALTDTQYF
TGTGCCAGCAGCCAAGCTAGGGTACTGGCCCTCACAGATACGCAGTATTTT
>once|TRBJ1-1|TRBV20-1|.
CSASPGGGQAFF
TGCAGTGCTAGCCCCGGGGGGGGCCAAGCTTTCTTT
>few|TRBJ2-2|TRBV14|.
CASSGWTGELFF
TGTGCCAGCAGTGGGTGGACCGGGGAGCTGTTTTTT
>.|TRBJ1-2|TRBV24-1|.
CATSDLQDYGYTF
TGTGCCACCAGTGATTTGCAGGACTATGGCTACACCTTC
>.|TRBJ2-7|TRBV20-1|TRBD2
CSASSGERYNEQYF
TGCAGTGCTTCTAGCGGGGAGCGGTACAATGAGCAGTACTTC
>.|TRBJ1-2|TRBV11-2|TRBD1
CASSLVPRGQGYTF
TGTGCCAGCAGCTTAGTCCCCAGGGGGCAGGGCTACACCTTC
>.|TRBJ2-7|TRBV3-1|.
CASSRDPSYNEQYF
TGTGCCAGCAGCCGGGACCCCTCATACAATGAGCAGTACTTC
>few|TRBJ2-2|TRBV6-6|.
CASSSKRLNTGELFF
TGTGCCAGCAGCTCCAAGCGACTCAACACCGGGGAGCTGTTTTTT
>.|TRBJ1-6|TRBV25-1|TRBD1
CASSLRTGGEPLHF
TGTGCCAGCAGTCTACGGACAGGCGGGGAACCCCTCCACTTT
>few|TRBJ2-7|TRBV7-2|.
CASSPQISYEQYF
TGTGCCAGCAGCCCCCAGATCTCCTACGAGCAGTACTTC
>few|TRBJ2-7|TRBV4-1|.
CASSQDRELRYEQYF
TGCGCCAGCAGCCAAGATCGGGAGCTTCGGTACGAGCAGTACTTC
>.|TRBJ2-3|TRBV9|TRBD2
CASSPRLAATGTQYF
TGTGCCAGCAGCCCCAGACTAGCGGCAACAGGTACGCAGTATTTT
>few|TRBJ2-7|TRBV20-1|.
CSAFSTLAGPYEQYF
TGCAGTGCCTTTAGTACACTGGCAGGCCCCTACGAGCAGTACTTC
>.|TRBJ2-1|TRBV28|TRBD2
CASSPWTRNSEQFF
TGTGCCAGCAGCCCATGGACTAGGAACAGTGAGCAGTTCTTC
>.|TRBJ1-6|TRBV6-4|.
CASNPDGGFGRASYNSPLHF
TGTGCCAGCAATCCCGACGGAGGGTTTGGGCGAGCGTCCTATAATTCACCCCTCCACTTT
>many|TRBJ2-5|TRBV6-2/TRBV6-3|.
CASSYSLSGTQYF
TGTGCCAGCAGTTACAGCCTTAGTGGGACCCAGTACTTC
>.|TRBJ2-5|TRBV14|TRBD2
CASSQDALAGGNEQYF
TGTGCCAGCAGCCAAGATGCACTAGCGGGAGGCAATGAGCAGTACTTC
>.|TRBJ2-1|TRBV24-1|.
CATSDLGPYDEQFF
TGTGCCACCAGTGATTTGGGACCCTACGATGAGCAGTTCTTC
>.|TRBJ1-5|TRBV7-8|.
CASSLSDPQWDQPQHF
TGTGCCAGCAGCTTATCGGACCCTCAATGGGATCAGCCCCAGCATTTT
>many|TRBJ2-3|TRBV29-1|.
CSVEGQLLTDTQYF
TGCAGCGTTGAAGGCCAACTTCTCACAGATACGCAGTATTTT
>.|TRBJ2-2|TRBV27|.
CASWPNTGELFF
TGTGCCAGCTGGCCTAACACCGGGGAGCTGTTTTTT
>.|TRBJ2-3|TRBV7-8|.
CASSLVALYSTDTQYF
TGTGCCAGCAGCTTAGTAGCTTTGTATAGCACAGATACGCAGTATTTT
>few|TRBJ2-1|TRBV28|.
CASSADSLGSSYNEQFF
TGTGCCAGCAGCGCCGACAGTTTAGGAAGCTCCTACAATGAGCAGTTCTTC
>few|TRBJ1-1|TRBV3-1|TRBD1
CASSQDSRRTGKAFF
TGTGCCAGCAGCCAAGATAGTAGGCGGACAGGAAAAGCTTTCTTT
>many|TRBJ2-7|TRBV2|.
CASRSGVLSYEQYF
TGTGCCAGCAGGTCAGGCGTTCTCTCCTACGAGCAGTACTTC
>few|TRBJ1-5|TRBV25-1|TRBD1
CASSESGQVHQPQHF
TGTGCCAGCAGTGAATCGGGACAGGTTCATCAGCCCCAGCATTTT
>.|TRBJ2-3|TRBV7-2|TRBD2
CASSFRTSGDGTQYF
TGTGCCAGCAGCTTCCGGACTAGCGGGGACGGTACGCAGTATTTT